Detailed here is one T cell receptor (beta chain). The record originates from a study of blood T cell repertoires in COVID-19. Overall study context: COVID-19 samples, acute and convalescent, were from the United States, Italy and Spain. PBMCs, B-cell-depleted T cells, or T cells were the source of the cDNA or gDNA that made up the material.

Germline V gene data show CDR1 as LNHNV and CDR2 as YYDKDF (reference sequence). The CDR3 runs 13 residues. The V end lost 3 bases, the J end lost 8 bases, and 10 bases lay between the germline ends. Original data processing: Amplification with reference gene primers provided the estimates of nucleated cell counts. The repertoire was sequenced with immunoSEQ multiplex PCR; TCRdb's copy has only in-frame clones and lacks some. The V and J calls and clone size were taken over from that table, and D and trimming were inferred from the DNA. Altogether 200,000 or so clones are present, about nine tenths being singletons, with the ten largest covering about 2.5%.

The V gene is TRBV15, the J gene TRBJ1-4; D uncertain. The TCR originated in a woman aged 60-75 years with acute or convalescent COVID-19. Material: peripheral blood. The CDR3 DNA reads TGTGCCACCAGCAGTTTATTCAGGGAAAAACTGTTTTTT. It yields the protein CATSSLFREKLFF.